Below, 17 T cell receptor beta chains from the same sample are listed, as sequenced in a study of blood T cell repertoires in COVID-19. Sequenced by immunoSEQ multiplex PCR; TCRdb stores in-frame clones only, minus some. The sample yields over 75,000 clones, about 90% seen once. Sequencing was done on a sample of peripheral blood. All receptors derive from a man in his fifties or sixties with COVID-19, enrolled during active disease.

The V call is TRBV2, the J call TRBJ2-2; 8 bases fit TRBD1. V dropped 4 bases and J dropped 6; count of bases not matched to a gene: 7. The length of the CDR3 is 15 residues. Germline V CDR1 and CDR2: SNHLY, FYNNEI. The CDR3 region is CASSADRVVAGELFF. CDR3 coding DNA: TGTGCCAGCAGTGCGGACAGGGTTGTTGCCGGGGAGCTGTTTTTT.

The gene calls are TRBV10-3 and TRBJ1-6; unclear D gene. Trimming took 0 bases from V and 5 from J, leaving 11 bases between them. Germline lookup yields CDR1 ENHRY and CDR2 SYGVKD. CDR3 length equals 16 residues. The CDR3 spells CAISESGGGDNSPLHF. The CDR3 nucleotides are TGTGCCATCAGTGAGTCGGGCGGAGGTGATAATTCACCCCTCCACTTT.

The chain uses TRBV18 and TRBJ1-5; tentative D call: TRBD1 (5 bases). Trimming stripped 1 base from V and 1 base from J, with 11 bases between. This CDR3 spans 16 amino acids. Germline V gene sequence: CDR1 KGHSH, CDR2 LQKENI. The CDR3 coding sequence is TGTGCCAGCTCACCACAGGCCCGGGGGAGCAATCAGCCCCAGCATTTT. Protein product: CASSPQARGSNQPQHF.

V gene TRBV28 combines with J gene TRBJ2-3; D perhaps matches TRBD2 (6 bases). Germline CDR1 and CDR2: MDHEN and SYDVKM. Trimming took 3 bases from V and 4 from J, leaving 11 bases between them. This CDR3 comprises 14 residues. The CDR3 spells CASSLEGIADTQYF. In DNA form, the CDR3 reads TGTGCCAGCAGTTTGGAGGGGATTGCAGATACGCAGTATTTT.

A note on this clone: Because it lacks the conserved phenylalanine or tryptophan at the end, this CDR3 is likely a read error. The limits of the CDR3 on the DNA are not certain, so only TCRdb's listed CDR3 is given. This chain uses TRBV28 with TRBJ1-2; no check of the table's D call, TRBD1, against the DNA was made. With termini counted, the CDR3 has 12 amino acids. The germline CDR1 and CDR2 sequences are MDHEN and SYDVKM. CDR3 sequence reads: CASSPRQGVRMS.

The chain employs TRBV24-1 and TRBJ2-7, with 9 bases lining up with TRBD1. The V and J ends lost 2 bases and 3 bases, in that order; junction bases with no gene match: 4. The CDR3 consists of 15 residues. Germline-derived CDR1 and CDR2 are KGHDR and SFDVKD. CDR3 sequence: CATSDSRQGDYEQYF. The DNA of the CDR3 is TGTGCCACCAGTGATTCCCGACAGGGGGACTACGAGCAGTACTTC.

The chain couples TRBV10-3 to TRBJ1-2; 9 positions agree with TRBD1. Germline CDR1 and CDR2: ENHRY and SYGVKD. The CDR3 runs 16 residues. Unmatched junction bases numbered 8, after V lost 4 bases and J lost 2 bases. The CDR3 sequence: CAISAVMDRGNYGYTF. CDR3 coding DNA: TGTGCCATCAGTGCAGTGATGGACAGGGGAAACTATGGCTACACCTTC.

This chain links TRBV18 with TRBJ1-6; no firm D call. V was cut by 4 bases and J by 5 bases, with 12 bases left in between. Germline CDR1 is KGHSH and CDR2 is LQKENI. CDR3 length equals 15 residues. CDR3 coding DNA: TGTGCCAGCTCACTCACAAACAGAGATAATTCACCCCTCCACTTT. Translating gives CASSLTNRDNSPLHF.

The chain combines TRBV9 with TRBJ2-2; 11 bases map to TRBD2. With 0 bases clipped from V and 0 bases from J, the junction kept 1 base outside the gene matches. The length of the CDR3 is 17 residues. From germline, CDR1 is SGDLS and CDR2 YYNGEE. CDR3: CASSVGLAGTNTGELFF. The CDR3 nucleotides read TGTGCCAGCAGCGTAGGACTAGCGGGGACGAACACCGGGGAGCTGTTTTTT.

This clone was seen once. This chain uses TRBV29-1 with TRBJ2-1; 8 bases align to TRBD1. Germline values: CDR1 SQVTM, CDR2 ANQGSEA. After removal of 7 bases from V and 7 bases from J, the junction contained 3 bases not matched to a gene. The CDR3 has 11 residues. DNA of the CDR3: TGCAGCGGCGACAGGGGTAATGAGCAGTTCTTC. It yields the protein CSGDRGNEQFF.

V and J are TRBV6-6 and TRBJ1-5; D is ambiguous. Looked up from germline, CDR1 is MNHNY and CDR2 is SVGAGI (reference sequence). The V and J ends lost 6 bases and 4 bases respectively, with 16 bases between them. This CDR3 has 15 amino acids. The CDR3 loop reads CASSGEASLNQPQHF. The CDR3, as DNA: TGTGCCAGCAGCGGAGAGGCCTCCCTTAATCAGCCCCAGCATTTT.

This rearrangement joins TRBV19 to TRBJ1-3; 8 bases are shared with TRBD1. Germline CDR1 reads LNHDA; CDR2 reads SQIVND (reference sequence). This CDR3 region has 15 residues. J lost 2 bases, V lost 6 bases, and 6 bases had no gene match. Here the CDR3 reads CASRGQGQAGNTIYF. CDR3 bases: TGTGCCAGTAGGGGTCAGGGACAGGCTGGAAACACCATATATTTT.

CDR3 nucleotide sequence: TGTGCCATCAGTGAGTCGACGGGGGGGCCACATGAGCAGTTCTTC. Encoded protein: CAISESTGGPHEQFF. V gene TRBV10-3 combines with J gene TRBJ2-1; 8 bases match TRBD2. CDR1 is ENHRY and CDR2 is SYGVKD in the germline V gene. The CDR3 sequence is 15 residues long. With V trimmed by 0 bases and J by 8 bases, 6 bases remained unmatched.

CDR3 coding DNA: TGTGCCAGCAGCGCGGGGGGCTCCGCCGGGTACTTC. Translation: CASSAGGSAGYF. The chain is built from TRBV7-9 and TRBJ2-7, with 8 positions matching TRBD2. The CDR3 consists of 12 residues. V dropped 5 bases and J dropped 12; count of bases not matched to a gene: 9. Germline values: CDR1 SEHNR, CDR2 FQNEAQ (reference sequence).

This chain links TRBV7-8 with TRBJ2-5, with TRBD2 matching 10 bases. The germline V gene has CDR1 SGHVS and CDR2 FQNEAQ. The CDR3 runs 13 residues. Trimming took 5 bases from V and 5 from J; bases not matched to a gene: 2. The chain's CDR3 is CASSVSGGETQYF. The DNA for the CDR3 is TGTGCCAGCAGCGTTAGCGGGGGGGAGACCCAGTACTTC.

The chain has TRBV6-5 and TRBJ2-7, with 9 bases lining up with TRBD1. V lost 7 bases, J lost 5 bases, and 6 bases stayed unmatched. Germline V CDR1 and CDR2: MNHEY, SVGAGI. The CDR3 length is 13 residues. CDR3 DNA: TGTGCCAGCACCGGGACAGGGATGAACGAGCAGTACTTC. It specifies CASTGTGMNEQYF.

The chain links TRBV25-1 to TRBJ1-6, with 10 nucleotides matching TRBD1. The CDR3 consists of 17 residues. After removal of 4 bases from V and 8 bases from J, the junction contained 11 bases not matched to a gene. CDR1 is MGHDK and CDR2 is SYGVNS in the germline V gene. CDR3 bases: TGTGCCAGCAGTGTCCTGACAGGGGGCGCGGGTGATTCACCCCTCCACTTT. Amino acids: CASSVLTGGAGDSPLHF. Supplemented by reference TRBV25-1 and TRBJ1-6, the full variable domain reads EADIYQTPRYLVIGTGKKITLECSQTMGHDKMYWYQQDPGMELHLIHYSYGVNSTEKGDLSSESTVSRIRTEHFPLTLESARPSHTSQYLCASSVLTGGAGDSPLHFGNGTRLTVT.